A selection of T cell receptor beta chains follows, all from one sample in a study of T cell changes during pregnancy in multiple sclerosis. Data came from immunoSEQ multiplex PCR; TCRdb stores just in-frame clones and leaves some out. The sample comprises about 120,000 clones, approximately 94% of which are singletons, and approximately 6.3% rests with the top ten. The sequencing used peripheral blood, collected before pregnancy. The receptors shown here come from a female donor with multiple sclerosis, enrolled in a pregnancy study. Both conserved end residues are part of each CDR3. A D gene is named only where the DNA matches it firmly.

>TRBV11-2|NA|16
CASSLVRGVTMLEQFF
>TRBV6-1|NA|15
CASSDFGQSSYEQYF
>TRBV6-1|TRBD1|14
CASSHFDRVYEQYF
>TRBV9|NA|15
CASSPSNGPSYEQYF
>TRBV5-1|TRBD1|15
CASSLEGAGGEKLFF
>TRBV30|NA|14
CAWSVRRGNEKLFF
>TRBV5-1|NA|16
CASSLNGGITVDEQFF
>TRBV7-3|NA|13
CASSPRRNTEAFF
>TRBV7-6|TRBD2|15
CASSPRRGAPVGQFF
>TRBV5-1|TRBD2|13
CASSPGGGETQYF
>TRBV28|NA|15
CASSLNPGKNTEAFF
>TRBV27|NA|11
CASTGGYGYTF
>TRBV5-4|NA|15
CASSLPSKRDHGYTF
>TRBV30|NA|12
CAWSVQFEKLFF
>TRBV9|TRBD2|19
CASSPDPGLPGVVTGELFF
>TRBV5-8|NA|15
CASSLLTPGADTQYF
>TRBV28|TRBD1|15
CASSSAGTGNTEAFF
>TRBV9|NA|15
CASSVGQGGDYGYTF
>TRBV7-2|TRBD1|16
CASSPPLDRDGNTIYF
>TRBV9|TRBD2|18
CASSDGLAGATSTDTQYF
>TRBV6-1|TRBD1|15
CASSEAGTGEYEQYF
>TRBV5-4|TRBD1|14
CASSWPGQGEKLFF
>TRBV4-1|NA|18
CASSQVSSGKGMNTEAFF
>TRBV5-5|TRBD2|15
CASSLTSGRTYEQYF
>TRBV5-5|TRBD2|16
CASSLGPGLGQETQYF
>TRBV27|TRBD1|14
CASSHRDRRTEAFF
>TRBV18|NA|16
CASSASQGFGGTEAFF
>TRBV27|NA|17
CATYKGVAESYTGELFF
>TRBV5-5|NA|13
CASSLVSPETQYF
>TRBV5-1|TRBD2|17
CASSFPLGGREMNEQFF
>TRBV28|TRBD1|15
CASSRRGGGSYEQYF
>TRBV27|NA|16
CASSPSGRDSGDTQYF
>TRBV6-1|TRBD2|13
CASMGLAYNEQFF
>TRBV7-9|TRBD1|15
CASSFKTGDYNEQFF
>TRBV14|TRBD1|14
CASSQEHRGAGYTF
>TRBV6-6|TRBD2|16
CASSPRSGKGTDTQYF
>TRBV21-1|NA|14
CASSRRDRVREQYF
>TRBV7-8|NA|16
CASSSLPGRSDEKLFF
>TRBV25-1|NA|13
CASTGRRADGYTF
>TRBV30|NA|13
CAWGLGSHNEQFF
>TRBV14|NA|15
CASSQELGVLSGYTF
>TRBV27|NA|14
CASSSSGIVGGYTF
>TRBV5-1|TRBD2|17
CASSLAGSGSSQETQYF
>TRBV2|NA|14
CASSEAGYYNEQFF